The 23 T cell receptor beta chains given below trace back to one sample, sequenced in a study of T cells after yellow fever vaccination. Each CDR3 protein is one row after TCRdb ran MiXCR on the 5' RACE reads. The sample lists about 210,000 distinct CDR3 sequences, 3% to 3.5% seen once, with roughly 3.2% in the top ten. Here the sequenced sample was CD4+ T cells sorted from PBMCs, taken 10 days after the yellow fever booster vaccination. The receptors shown here come from a young man who received the YFV17D yellow fever vaccine.

The table lists this clonotype with a few counts. The chain carries TRBV9 and TRBJ1-2; 11 nucleotides match TRBD1. Per the germline V gene, CDR1 is SGDLS and CDR2 is YYNGEE. Trimming at V came to 0 bases and at J to 8 bases, leaving 9 bases not matched to a gene. The CDR3 has 16 residues. This CDR3 is CASSVEFGTGGSGYTF. The DNA for the CDR3 is TGTGCCAGCAGCGTAGAGTTCGGGACAGGGGGATCGGGCTACACCTTC.

This clonotype appeared a single time. This chain connects TRBV7-6 to TRBJ2-1, with D perhaps given as TRBD1 or TRBD2 (6 bases each). CDR1 is SGHVS, CDR2 FNYEAQ, per germline. Trimming stripped 5 bases from V and 4 bases from J, with 15 bases between. This CDR3 spans 15 amino acids. The DNA for the CDR3 is TGTGCCAGCAGCGCCGTGGGGGGCCTTTACAATGAGCAGTTCTTC. Translation gives CASSAVGGLYNEQFF.

This clonotype was seen a handful of times. The V gene is TRBV7-2, the J gene TRBJ1-2, with D hard to call. Trimming removed 2 bases at V and 0 bases at J, with 16 bases between. CDR3 size: 17 residues. CDR1 is SGHTA and CDR2 is FQGNSA in the germline V gene. The CDR3 coding sequence is TGTGCCAGCAGCTTATCGGGAGGGCGGAGGGCTAACTATGGCTACACCTTC. It yields the protein CASSLSGGRRANYGYTF. The full variable domain, rest sourced from reference TRBV7-2 and TRBJ1-2, is GAGVSQSPSNKVTEKGKDVELRCDPISGHTALYWYRQSLGQGLEFLIYFQGNSAPDKSGLPSDRFSAERTGGSVSTLTIQRTQQEDSAVYLCASSLSGGRRANYGYTFGSGTRLTVV.

The rearrangement links TRBV4-1 to TRBJ1-1; no definite D call. Germline V gene sequence: CDR1 MGHRA, CDR2 YSYEKL. The CDR3 covers 15 residues. With 6 bases removed from V and 1 base from J, the gap between germline ends came to 15 bases. The CDR3 coding sequence is TGCGCCAGCAGTCACCCCGGGAGAGGGAACACTGAAGCTTTCTTT. It yields the protein CASSHPGRGNTEAFF.

The J gene is TRBJ1-6, the V gene TRBV7-3; a possible D gene is TRBD1 (5 bases). CDR1 is SGHTA, CDR2 FQGTGA, per germline. The CDR3 sequence is 15 residues long. Trimming took off 6 bases at V and 8 bases at J, with 17 bases between the two ends. In DNA, the CDR3 is TGTGCCAGCAGTCCGGGGGGGGGAGCGGATTCACCCCTCCACTTT. Encoded protein: CASSPGGGADSPLHF.

This clonotype is termed medium-sized. The chain is built from TRBV18 and TRBJ2-5, with unresolved D. From germline, CDR1 is KGHSH and CDR2 LQKENI. The V gene lost 8 bases and the J gene lost 5 bases, with 9 bases spanning the gap. The CDR3 spans 11 residues. CDR3 protein: CASSPQETQYF. The CDR3 DNA follows: TGTGCCAGCAGCCCTCAGGAGACCCAGTACTTC.

The sample holds many counts of this clonotype. The chain carries TRBV5-1 and TRBJ2-3, with D possibly TRBD1 on 6 matching bases. This CDR3 spans 13 amino acids. Germline V gives CDR1 SGHRS, CDR2 YFSETQ. V was clipped by 7 bases and J by 2 bases, with 11 bases between them. The CDR3 bases are TGCGCCAGCGACCGGGACAACACAGATACGCAGTATTTT. It is translated as CASDRDNTDTQYF. The complete variable domain, with remaining parts taken from reference TRBV5-1 and TRBJ2-3, reads KAGVTQTPRYLIKTRGQQVTLSCSPISGHRSVSWYQQTPGQGLQFLFEYFSETQRNKGNFPGRFSGRQFSNSRSEMNVSTLELGDSALYLCASDRDNTDTQYFGPGTRLTVL.

This clonotype was seen ten or more times. V is TRBV30 and J is TRBJ1-2, with 7 bases matching TRBD1. Germline CDR1 and CDR2: GTSNPN and SVGIG (reference sequence). With V trimmed by 5 bases and J by 4 bases, 7 bases remained unmatched. There are 13 residues in the CDR3. The DNA of the CDR3 is TGTGCCTGGGCAGACAGGGAGTTCTATGGCTACACCTTC. It yields the protein CAWADREFYGYTF.

The table lists this clonotype with many counts. V usage is TRBV12-3 or TRBV12-4 and J usage is TRBJ2-7; 9 bases fit TRBD2. V shed 5 bases and J 2 bases; nucleotides not matched to a gene: 7. This CDR3 is built from 15 residues. As DNA, the CDR3 is TGTGCCAGCAGTCGAGCGGGGGGCCCCGCCTACGAGCAGTACTTC. Its protein is CASSRAGGPAYEQYF.

This clonotype was seen repeatedly, ten times or more. This rearrangement joins TRBV6-5 to TRBJ1-1; a weak D match, TRBD1 (5 bases). The germline V gene encodes CDR1 MNHEY and CDR2 SVGAGI. The CDR3 sequence is 16 residues long. Trimming cost V 6 bases and J 2 bases, with 19 bases left between them. CDR3 in amino acids: CASRDYSDTGNTEAFF. The DNA for the CDR3 is TGTGCCAGCAGGGATTATTCGGACACCGGAAACACTGAAGCTTTCTTT.

This clonotype has more than one count but fewer than ten. The V call is TRBV9, the J call TRBJ2-3; perhaps TRBD2 as D (6 bases). CDR1 and CDR2 from the germline V gene are SGDLS and YYNGEE. The germline V and J ends were trimmed by 4 bases and 14 bases, with 17 bases remaining between them. This CDR3 has 12 residues. The chain's CDR3 is CASSTFGGRLYF. The CDR3 DNA reads as TGTGCCAGCAGCACCTTTGGGGGGAGGCTGTATTTT.

In its sample, this clonotype was seen many times. The J gene is TRBJ1-1, the V gene TRBV6-2 or TRBV6-3, with D possibly matching TRBD1 (5 bases). The germline V gene encodes CDR1 MNHEY and CDR2 SVGEGT. V was trimmed by 6 bases and J by 1 base, leaving 15 bases between them. This CDR3 is 15 amino acids long. The CDR3 spells CASSQLGVPNTEAFF. The CDR3 coding sequence is TGTGCCAGCAGCCAACTGGGGGTCCCGAACACTGAAGCTTTCTTT.

In its sample, this clonotype was seen many times. The chain has TRBV12-3 or TRBV12-4 and TRBJ2-3; D call uncertain. The CDR3 covers 12 residues. V lost 5 bases and J 6 bases, leaving 9 bases between the germline ends. The CDR3 here is CASSQAVDTQYF. DNA for the CDR3: TGTGCCAGCAGTCAGGCGGTGGATACGCAGTATTTT.

This clonotype showed up just a few times. The genes are TRBV21-1 and TRBJ1-5; TRBD1, the table's D call, was not compared with the DNA. TRBV21-1 is a pseudogene locus. There are 16 residues in the CDR3. CDR3: CASSLRGGAYNQPQHF. CDR3 bases: TGTGCCAGCAGTTTAAGGGGGGGCGCCTACAATCAGCCCCAGCATTTT.

This clonotype was seen repeatedly, ten times or more. V gene TRBV12-3 or TRBV12-4 combines with J gene TRBJ1-2; D unclear. This CDR3 has 12 residues. V lost 4 bases and J 4 bases, leaving 7 bases between the germline ends. The CDR3 DNA is TGTGCCAGCAGTTGGGAAGGCTATGGCTACACCTTC. Protein sequence: CASSWEGYGYTF.

The chain carries TRBV7-9 and TRBJ1-4; no firm D call. The V end lost 6 bases, the J end lost 2 bases, and 4 bases lay between the germline ends. The length of the CDR3 is 12 residues. CDR1 and CDR2 (germline): SEHNR, FQNEAQ (reference sequence). The CDR3 loop is CASRATNEKLFF. CDR3 nucleotides: TGTGCCAGCAGAGCCACTAATGAAAAACTGTTTTTT. The full variable domain, in which reference TRBV7-9 and TRBJ1-4 provide the parts outside the CDR3, is DTGVSQNPRHKITKRGQNVTFRCDPISEHNRLYWYRQTLGQGPEFLTYFQNEAQLEKSRLLSDRFSAERPKGSFSTLEIQRTEQGDSAMYLCASRATNEKLFFGSGTQLSVL.

At least ten counts were recorded for this clonotype. This chain links TRBV7-2 with TRBJ2-3; no reliable D call. CDR3 length: 13 residues. Germline CDR1 reads SGHTA; CDR2 reads FQGNSA. Trimming removed 5 bases at V and 1 base at J, with 7 bases between. Written as DNA, the CDR3 is TGTGCCAGCAGCCCATATGGCACAGATACGCAGTATTTT. It encodes CASSPYGTDTQYF. Full variable domain (remainder filled in from reference TRBV7-2 and TRBJ2-3): GAGVSQSPSNKVTEKGKDVELRCDPISGHTALYWYRQSLGQGLEFLIYFQGNSAPDKSGLPSDRFSAERTGGSVSTLTIQRTQQEDSAVYLCASSPYGTDTQYFGPGTRLTVL.

The gene calls are TRBV4-1 and TRBJ2-7; D is tentatively TRBD1 or TRBD2 (5 bases each). The CDR3 contains 15 residues. Germline V gene lookup returns CDR1 MGHRA and CDR2 YSYEKL. V lost 3 bases to trimming and J lost 8 bases, with 20 bases between them. The CDR3 sequence: CASSQHRDHLRQQYF. For the CDR3, the DNA is TGCGCCAGCAGCCAGCACCGGGACCACCTACGCCAGCAGTACTTC.

This clonotype was detected a few times. This sequence joins TRBV20-1 and TRBJ1-2; D perhaps matches TRBD1 (6 bases). V lost 1 base to trimming and J lost 3 bases, with 12 bases between them. This CDR3 is 14 amino acids long. Germline V gives CDR1 DFQATT, CDR2 SNEGSKA (reference sequence). The CDR3 spells CSARVGGLDYGYTF. The CDR3, as DNA: TGCAGTGCTAGAGTGGGGGGCTTAGACTATGGCTACACCTTC.

This clonotype was detected ten times or more. J is TRBJ2-2 and V is TRBV5-5; tentative D call: TRBD2 (6 bases). V shed 3 bases and J shed 2 bases, with 11 bases lying between them. CDR1 and CDR2 (germline): SGHKS, YYEKEE (reference sequence). There are 15 residues in the CDR3. DNA of the CDR3: TGTGCCAGCAGCTGGGGGACTGGTAACACCGGGGAGCTGTTTTTT. It encodes CASSWGTGNTGELFF.

In this sample, this clonotype turned up many times. This chain links TRBV7-2 with TRBJ2-5; either TRBD1 or TRBD2 may supply D (6 bases each). This CDR3 has 15 residues. Per the germline V gene, CDR1 is SGHTA and CDR2 is FQGNSA. V shed 5 bases and J shed 4 bases, with 17 bases lying between them. The CDR3 DNA reads TGTGCCAGCAGCGTTAATCGGGGGCCCGGAGAGACCCAGTACTTC. This codes for CASSVNRGPGETQYF.

The chain uses TRBV7-9 and TRBJ1-2; D possibly corresponds to TRBD1 (5 bases). This CDR3 spans 15 amino acids. Germline values: CDR1 SEHNR, CDR2 FQNEAQ (reference sequence). Trimming shortened V by 7 bases and J by 6 bases, and 21 bases separated the two germline ends. The CDR3 loop is CASIGGGASGDGYTF. The CDR3 DNA sequence: TGTGCCAGCATCGGGGGAGGGGCCAGCGGAGATGGCTACACCTTC.

This clonotype was detected many times. The rearrangement joins TRBV5-1 to TRBJ2-6, with D unclear. Germline V gene sequence: CDR1 SGHRS, CDR2 YFSETQ. Trimming removed 2 bases at V and 1 base at J, with 7 bases between. The CDR3 has 15 residues. CDR3 in amino acids: CASSLEISGANVLTF. CDR3 nucleotide sequence: TGCGCCAGCAGCTTAGAAATATCTGGGGCCAACGTCCTGACTTTC.